This is a list of T cell receptor beta chains from one sample in a study of cytomegalovirus exposure and HLA in healthy donors. This table comes from immunoSEQ multiplex PCR, and its TCRdb copy is limited to in-frame clones, with some not included. Seen here are around 62,000 clones, around 80% observed once, and the top ten hold less than 3%. Material: PBMCs. Receptors originate from a woman in her twenties or thirties in good health and CMV-seronegative. The CDR3 runs from the conserved cysteine through the conserved F or W. A D gene is named only where the DNA matches it firmly. Size values are once, few and many counts, or a class for expanded clones, and some rows have none.

>TRBJ1-1|NA|TRBV19|few
CASSIQNTEAFF
TGTGCCAGTAGTATTCAGAACACTGAAGCTTTCTTT
>TRBJ1-1|NA|TRBV6-1|NA
CASSVVQGAEAFF
TGTGCCAGCAGTGTGGTCCAGGGCGCTGAAGCTTTCTTT
>TRBJ2-7|NA|TRBV19|NA
CASRDSFYEQYF
TGTGCCAGTAGGGACAGCTTCTACGAGCAGTACTTC
>TRBJ1-5|NA|TRBV6-1|NA
CASHRVEGQPQHF
TGTGCCAGCCACAGGGTCGAGGGCCAGCCCCAGCATTTT
>TRBJ1-1|NA|TRBV28|few
CASSYSGEAFF
TGTGCCAGCAGTTATTCAGGGGAAGCTTTCTTT
>TRBJ1-1|NA|TRBV27|NA
CASSFGGRTPEAFF
TGTGCCAGCAGTTTTGGTGGGAGGACACCTGAAGCTTTCTTT
>TRBJ1-2|NA|TRBV5-4|few
CASSGQGQSNYGYTF
TGTGCCAGCAGCGGCCAAGGACAGTCTAACTATGGCTACACCTTC
>TRBJ2-1|TRBD2|TRBV9|NA
CASSPSIGLAGSPQFF
TGTGCCAGCAGCCCAAGCATCGGACTAGCGGGGAGCCCCCAGTTCTTC
>TRBJ1-1|NA|TRBV29-1|NA
CSVDAGYGEAFF
TGCAGCGTTGATGCGGGGTATGGTGAAGCTTTCTTT
>TRBJ2-3|NA|TRBV11-2|NA
CASSLGSDSTDTQYF
TGTGCCAGCAGCTTAGGCAGCGATAGCACAGATACGCAGTATTTT
>TRBJ1-1|TRBD1|TRBV27|NA
CASSLTGGNTEAFF
TGTGCCAGCAGCCTGACAGGGGGGAACACTGAAGCTTTCTTT
>TRBJ2-5|TRBD1|TRBV7-2|NA
CASKRSPGQRKETQYF
TGTGCCAGCAAGAGATCGCCGGGACAGCGAAAAGAGACCCAGTACTTC
>TRBJ1-6|TRBD1|TRBV7-9|NA
CASSSGQGGINSPLHF
TGTGCCAGCAGCTCCGGACAGGGAGGAATCAATTCACCCCTCCACTTT
>TRBJ1-5|NA|TRBV6-5|NA
CASRLGGLGPQHF
TGTGCCAGCAGACTCGGGGGGTTGGGCCCCCAGCATTTT
>TRBJ2-7|NA|TRBV7-9|NA
CASSLSAASEQYF
TGTGCCAGCAGCTTAAGTGCGGCCAGCGAGCAGTACTTC
>TRBJ1-2|TRBD1|TRBV7-8|NA
CASSLMLSTGGSYGYTF
TGTGCCAGCAGCTTAATGCTATCGACAGGGGGGTCCTATGGCTACACCTTC
>TRBJ2-7|TRBD2|TRBV9|NA
CASSVGVAGFDEQYF
TGTGCCAGCAGCGTAGGTGTAGCGGGGTTCGACGAGCAGTACTTC